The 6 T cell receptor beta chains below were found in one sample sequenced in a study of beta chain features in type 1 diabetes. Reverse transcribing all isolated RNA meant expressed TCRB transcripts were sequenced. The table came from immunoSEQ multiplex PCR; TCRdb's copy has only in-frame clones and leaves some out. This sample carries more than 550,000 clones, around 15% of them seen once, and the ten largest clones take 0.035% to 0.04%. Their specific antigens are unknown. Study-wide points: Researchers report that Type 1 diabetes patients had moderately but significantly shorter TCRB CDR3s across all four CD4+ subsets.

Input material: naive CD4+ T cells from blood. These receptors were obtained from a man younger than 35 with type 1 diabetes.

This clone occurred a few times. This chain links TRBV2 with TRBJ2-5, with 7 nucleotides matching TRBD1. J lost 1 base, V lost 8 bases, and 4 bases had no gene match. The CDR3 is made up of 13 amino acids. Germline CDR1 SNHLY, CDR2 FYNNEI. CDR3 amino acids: CASLGQTQETQYF. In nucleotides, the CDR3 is TGTGCCAGCTTGGGACAGACCCAAGAGACCCAGTACTTC.

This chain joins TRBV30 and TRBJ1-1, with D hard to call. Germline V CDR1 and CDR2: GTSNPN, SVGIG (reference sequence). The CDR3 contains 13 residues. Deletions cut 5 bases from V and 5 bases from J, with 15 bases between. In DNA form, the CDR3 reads TGTGCCTGGTATCCCTTGCCCCGGACTGAAGCTTTCTTT. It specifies CAWYPLPRTEAFF.

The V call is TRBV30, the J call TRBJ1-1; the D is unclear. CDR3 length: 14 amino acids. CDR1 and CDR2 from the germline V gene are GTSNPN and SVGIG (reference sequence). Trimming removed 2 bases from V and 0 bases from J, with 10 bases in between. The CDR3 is CAWSPGPLNTEAFF. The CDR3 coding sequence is TGTGCCTGGAGTCCCGGGCCCTTGAACACTGAAGCTTTCTTT.

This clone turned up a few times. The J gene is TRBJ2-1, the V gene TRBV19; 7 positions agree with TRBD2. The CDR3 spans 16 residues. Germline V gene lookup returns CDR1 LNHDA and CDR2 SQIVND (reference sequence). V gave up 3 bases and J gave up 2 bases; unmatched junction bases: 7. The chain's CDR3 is CASSISASGTYNEQFF. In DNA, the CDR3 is TGTGCCAGTAGTATCTCCGCTAGCGGAACCTACAATGAGCAGTTCTTC.

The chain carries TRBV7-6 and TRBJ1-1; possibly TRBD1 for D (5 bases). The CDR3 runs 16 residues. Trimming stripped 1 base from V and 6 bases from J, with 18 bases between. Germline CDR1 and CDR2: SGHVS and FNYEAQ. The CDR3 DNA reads TGTGCCAGCAGCTTAGAAACGGTGGTCGGGGGGGCTGAAGCTTTCTTT. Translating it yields CASSLETVVGGAEAFF.

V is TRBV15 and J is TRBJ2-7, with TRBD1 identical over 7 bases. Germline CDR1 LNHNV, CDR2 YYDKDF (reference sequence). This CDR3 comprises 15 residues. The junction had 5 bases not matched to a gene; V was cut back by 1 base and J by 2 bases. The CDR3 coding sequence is TGTGCCACCAGCAGAGGCCGGGACAGTACCTACGAGCAGTACTTC. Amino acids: CATSRGRDSTYEQYF.